A selection of T cell receptor beta chains follows, all from one sample in a study of Graves' ophthalmopathy and Graves' hyperthyroidism. TCRdb processed the multiplex PCR reads anew with MiXCR; each CDR3 protein has one entry. The repertoire includes around 36,000 distinct CDR3 sequences, 50% of them detected once, and 26% sits in the top ten. Sample: peripheral blood. The receptor source for this set is an adult woman with stable Graves' hyperthyroidism. Each CDR3 is given with its conserved first and last residue. D genes are given only for firm matches. Clone size is given for some rows only: seen once, a few or many times, or a class if the clone is expanded.

J | D | size | V | DNA | CDR3
TRBJ2-7 | - | many | TRBV29-1 | TGCAGCGTTGGTGGGACTCGCTACGAGCAGTACTTC | CSVGGTRYEQYF
TRBJ1-2 | TRBD1 | many | TRBV18 | TGTGCCAGCTCACGAGGGGGCGAAGGTGGCTACACCTTC | CASSRGGEGGYTF
TRBJ1-1 | TRBD1 | - | TRBV20-1 | TGCAGTGCCTTACTCAGGGGGGAGAACACTGAAGCTTTCTTT | CSALLRGENTEAFF
TRBJ2-3 | - | - | TRBV10-3 | TGCGCCATCGGTGGGGGGCGCTCTAGCACAGATACGCAGTATTTT | CAIGGGRSSTDTQYF
TRBJ1-2 | - | medium-sized | TRBV24-1 | TGTGCCACCAGTGACACCGGACAGCTTGGCTTATCAAATGGCTACACCTTC | CATSDTGQLGLSNGYTF
TRBJ1-5 | - | many | TRBV19 | TGTGCCAGTAGCAAGGGGTCCAGGGGTTTTAATCAGCCCCAGCATTTT | CASSKGSRGFNQPQHF
TRBJ1-3 | - | - | TRBV20-1 | TGCAGTGCTATCAACCAGCTGAACACCATATATTTT | CSAINQLNTIYF
TRBJ2-7 | - | - | TRBV5-1 | TGCGCCAGCAGCTTGACAGGGCCTTACGAGCAGTACTTC | CASSLTGPYEQYF
TRBJ2-5 | - | - | TRBV2 | TGTGCCAGCTATATTCCCCGGGACACACAAGAGACCCAGTACTTC | CASYIPRDTQETQYF
TRBJ2-5 | TRBD2 | many | TRBV20-1 | TGCAGTGCTAGAGAGCGGGAGGGTAGAGAGACCCAGTACTTC | CSAREREGRETQYF
TRBJ2-2 | - | - | TRBV9 | TGTGCCAGCAGCGTAGGAGCGGGTACGAACACCGGGGAGCTGTTTTTT | CASSVGAGTNTGELFF
TRBJ2-7 | TRBD1 | - | TRBV30 | TGTGCCTGGGAAACCGGGACAGACTCCTACGAGCAGTACTTC | CAWETGTDSYEQYF
TRBJ1-2 | - | - | TRBV7-8 | TGTGCCAGCAGCTTACGGACAGACAACTATGGCTACACCTTC | CASSLRTDNYGYTF
TRBJ2-7 | TRBD2 | many | TRBV6-5 | TGTGCCAGCTCACCGAGTCTAGCGGGAGCCTCACCCTACGAGCAGTACTTC | CASSPSLAGASPYEQYF
TRBJ2-2 | TRBD2 | many | TRBV5-1 | TGCGCCAGCAGCTCGACTAGCGGGACCGGGGAGCTGTTTTTT | CASSSTSGTGELFF
TRBJ2-5 | TRBD2 | many | TRBV5-1 | TGCGCCAGCAGCGTGGATAGCGGGCAAGAGACCCAGTACTTC | CASSVDSGQETQYF
TRBJ2-7 | - | many | TRBV19 | TGTGCCAGTAGTTCCGACGGGATCTACGAGCAGTACTTC | CASSSDGIYEQYF
TRBJ1-2 | - | - | TRBV5-1 | TGCGCCAGCAGCTTGGTTCAGGGAGACTATGGCTACACCTTC | CASSLVQGDYGYTF
TRBJ2-7 | - | many | TRBV3-1 | TGTGCCAGCAGCCCCGAATCTGGGTCGGACGGCTACACCTACGAGCAGTACTTC | CASSPESGSDGYTYEQYF
TRBJ2-2 | - | - | TRBV7-9 | TGTGCCAGCAGCTTAGCAGTTGCTGGGGAGCTGTTTTTT | CASSLAVAGELFF
TRBJ2-7 | - | - | TRBV7-8 | - | CASSFYICSVYDRVEQYF
TRBJ1-2 | - | - | TRBV29-1 | TGTAGCGTTTTTGGGACGAATGGCTACACCTTC | CSVFGTNGYTF
TRBJ1-6 | TRBD1 | once | TRBV2 | TGTGCCAGCAGCCAAGGGACAGGGAGATCACCCCTCCACTTT | CASSQGTGRSPLHF
TRBJ1-1 | TRBD1 | - | TRBV5-1 | TGCGCCAGCAGCTCGGGACAGGGAGATACTGAAGCTTTCTTT | CASSSGQGDTEAFF
TRBJ1-2 | - | - | TRBV7-8 | TGCGCCAGCAGCCACTACAGGCTGAACTATGGCTACACCTTC | CASSHYRLNYGYTF
TRBJ1-2 | TRBD1 | - | TRBV20-1 | TGCAGTGCTAGGAGGACAGGGTTTGGCTACACCTTC | CSARRTGFGYTF
TRBJ2-7 | TRBD1 | many | TRBV19 | TGTGCCAGTAGCGTGGTCCGCGGACAGGGAATTTACGAGCAGTACTTC | CASSVVRGQGIYEQYF
TRBJ1-5 | TRBD1 | - | TRBV7-9 | TGTGCCAGCAGCACGAGCAGGACAGGGGATCAGCCCCAGCATTTT | CASSTSRTGDQPQHF
TRBJ1-5 | - | - | TRBV20-1 | TGCAGTGCTAGATCCGACGCCAGAATATGGCCCCAGCATTTT | CSARSDARIWPQHF
TRBJ1-1 | TRBD1 | many | TRBV28 | TGTGCCAGCAGTCAGGGGGGGAACACTGAAGCTTTCTTT | CASSQGGNTEAFF
TRBJ2-5 | - | few | TRBV14 | TGTGCCAGCAGCCAGACCGAGGGAGCGGGACAAGGGGCCCAGTACTTC | CASSQTEGAGQGAQYF
TRBJ2-3 | - | many | TRBV7-2 | TGTGCCAGCAGCCCCCAAGGCCGGCGCGTCACAGATACGCAGTATTTT | CASSPQGRRVTDTQYF
TRBJ1-6 | TRBD1 | - | TRBV7-8 | TGTGCCAGCAGCCTCGGACAGGGGAATAATTCACCCCTCCACTTT | CASSLGQGNNSPLHF
TRBJ2-2 | TRBD1 | - | TRBV25-1 | TGTGCCAGCAGTGAGCGGGGACAGGGGATCACCGGGGAGCTGTTTTTT | CASSERGQGITGELFF
TRBJ2-2 | - | - | TRBV24-1 | TGTGCCACCAGTGCCCCCGGGGAGCTGTTTTTT | CATSAPGELFF
TRBJ1-2 | TRBD1 | few | TRBV20-1 | TGCAGTGCCCCCAACACGGACAGGGGTGGCTACACCTTC | CSAPNTDRGGYTF
TRBJ1-5 | - | - | TRBV12-3/TRBV12-4 | TGTGCCGGCAGTTTGTCCAATAGCAATCAGCCCCAGCATTTT | CAGSLSNSNQPQHF
TRBJ2-7 | TRBD2 | - | TRBV7-3 | TGTGCCAGCAGCTTGGTTCGGACTAGCGGGAGGGCCTACGAGCAGTACTTC | CASSLVRTSGRAYEQYF
TRBJ2-7 | TRBD2 | - | TRBV4-1 | TGCGCCAGCAGCCATGGTACTAGCGGGGGCTACGAGCAGTACTTC | CASSHGTSGGYEQYF
TRBJ2-5 | - | - | TRBV2 | TGTGCCAGCAGTGACGGTCGGGTCAAGGAGACCCAGTACTTC | CASSDGRVKETQYF
TRBJ2-5 | TRBD2 | many | TRBV20-1 | TGCAGTGCCCTCCTGGGAAGCGGGACCACCAGGACCCAGTACTTC | CSALLGSGTTRTQYF
TRBJ1-1 | - | many | TRBV19 | TGTGCCAGTAGTAGAGAACGGGACACTGAAGCTTTCTTT | CASSRERDTEAFF
TRBJ1-2 | TRBD1 | few | TRBV7-9 | TGTGCCAGCAGCCACGGACAGGGAGGGAATGGCTACACCTTC | CASSHGQGGNGYTF
TRBJ1-6 | - | - | TRBV20-1 | TGCAGTGCTAGAGCGGGACGGGGGAATTCACCCCTCCTCTTT | CSARAGRGNSPLLF
TRBJ2-7 | - | - | TRBV10-3 | TGTGCCATCAATGGTAGGGACCGGGACGAGCAGTACTTC | CAINGRDRDEQYF
TRBJ2-7 | TRBD2 | - | TRBV2 | TGTGCCAGCTCAGGACTAGCAGCTGGTTCCGAGCAGTACTTC | CASSGLAAGSEQYF
TRBJ2-2 | - | many | TRBV27 | TGTGCCAGCAGTTTAACCGGGGCTGCGAACACCGGGGAGCTGTTTTTT | CASSLTGAANTGELFF
TRBJ1-4 | - | many | TRBV27 | TGTGCCAGCGGGGGGCCTTTAACCCCTAATGAAAAACTGTTTTTT | CASGGPLTPNEKLFF
TRBJ2-5 | TRBD2 | - | TRBV7-6 | TGTGCCGGCAGCCTAGCGGGAGGGCGAGGAGAGACCCAGTACTTC | CAGSLAGGRGETQYF
TRBJ1-1 | TRBD1 | - | TRBV29-1 | TGCAGCGTTGAAAGGCAGGGGGTGAGGATTGCTTTCTTT | CSVERQGVRIAFF
TRBJ1-3 | - | - | TRBV10-2 | TGCGCCAGCAGTGAGTCTAGGGGAACTGGAAACACCATATATTTT | CASSESRGTGNTIYF
TRBJ1-1 | - | - | TRBV5-1 | TGTGCCAGCAGCTCCGACGGTTCAACTAGTGAAGCTTTCTTT | CASSSDGSTSEAFF